This T cell receptor (beta chain) was identified in a study of blood T cell repertoires in COVID-19. On the study more broadly: The United States, Italy and Spain provided the acute and convalescent COVID-19 samples. PBMCs, B-cell-depleted T cells, or T cells provided the cDNA or gDNA that made up the material.

Sequenced by immunoSEQ multiplex PCR; TCRdb stores in-frame clones only, minus some. Of roughly 150,000 clones listed, about four fifths are singletons. This CDR3 has 15 amino acids. Germline-derived CDR1 and CDR2 are SEHNR and FQNEAQ (reference sequence). V gave up 2 bases and J gave up 3 bases; unmatched junction bases: 5. The sample was peripheral blood. The origin of this receptor is a woman of 80 years or more with acute or convalescent COVID-19. The gene calls are TRBV7-9 and TRBJ2-5, with 8 bases that match TRBD1. The CDR3 DNA follows: TGTGCCAGCAGCTTACGAGGGACAGGAAAAGAGACCCAGTACTTC. It is translated as CASSLRGTGKETQYF.